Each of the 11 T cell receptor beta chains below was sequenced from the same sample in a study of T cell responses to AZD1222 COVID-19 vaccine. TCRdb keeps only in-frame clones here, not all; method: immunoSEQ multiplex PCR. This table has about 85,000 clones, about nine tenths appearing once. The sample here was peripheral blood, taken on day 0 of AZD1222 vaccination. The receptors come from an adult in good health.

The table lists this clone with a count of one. CDR3 protein: CASRQVSNQPQHF. In DNA, the CDR3 is TGTGCCAGCAGACAGGTTAGCAATCAGCCCCAGCATTTT. This chain links TRBV6-5 with TRBJ1-5, with D possibly being TRBD1 (5 bases). From germline, CDR1 is MNHEY and CDR2 SVGAGI. Trimming stripped 6 bases from V and 0 bases from J, with 6 bases between. The CDR3 totals 13 residues.

The CDR3 loop is CASSLSGGEASSSYEQYF. The CDR3 nucleotides are TGTGCCAGCAGCTTATCAGGGGGCGAGGCTTCAAGCTCCTACGAGCAGTACTTC. The chain employs TRBV7-9 and TRBJ2-7; the match to TRBD1 covers 8 bases. J lost 0 bases, V lost 2 bases, and 12 bases had no gene match. This CDR3 spans 18 amino acids. The germline V gene has CDR1 SEHNR and CDR2 FQNEAQ (reference sequence).

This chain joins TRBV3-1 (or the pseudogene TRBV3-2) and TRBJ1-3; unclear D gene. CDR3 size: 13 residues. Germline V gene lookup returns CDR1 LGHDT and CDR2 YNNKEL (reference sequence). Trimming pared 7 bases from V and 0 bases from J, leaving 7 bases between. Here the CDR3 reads CASTRSSGNTIYF. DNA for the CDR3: TGTGCCAGCACCAGAAGCTCTGGAAACACCATATATTTT.

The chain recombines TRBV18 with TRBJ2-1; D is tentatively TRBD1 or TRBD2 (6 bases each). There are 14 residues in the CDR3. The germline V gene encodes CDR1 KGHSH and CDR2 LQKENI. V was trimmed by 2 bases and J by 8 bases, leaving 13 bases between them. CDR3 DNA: TGTGCCAGCTCACCAATAGCGAGGGGGGATGAGCAGTTCTTC. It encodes CASSPIARGDEQFF.

The CDR3 nucleotides read TGTGCCAGCAGCCTCACCCCCAATCAGCCCCAGCATTTT. Protein sequence: CASSLTPNQPQHF. The chain combines TRBV3-1 (or the pseudogene TRBV3-2) with TRBJ1-5; D is unclear. V was trimmed by 4 bases and J by 3 bases, leaving 7 bases between them. Germline values: CDR1 LGHDT, CDR2 YNNKEL (reference sequence). The CDR3 sequence is 13 residues long.

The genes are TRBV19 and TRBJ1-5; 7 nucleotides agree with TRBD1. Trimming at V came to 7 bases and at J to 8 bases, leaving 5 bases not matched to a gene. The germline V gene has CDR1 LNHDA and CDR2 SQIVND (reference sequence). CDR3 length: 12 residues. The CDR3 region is CASKVGTEPQHF. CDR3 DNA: TGTGCCAGTAAGGTGGGGACAGAGCCCCAGCATTTT.

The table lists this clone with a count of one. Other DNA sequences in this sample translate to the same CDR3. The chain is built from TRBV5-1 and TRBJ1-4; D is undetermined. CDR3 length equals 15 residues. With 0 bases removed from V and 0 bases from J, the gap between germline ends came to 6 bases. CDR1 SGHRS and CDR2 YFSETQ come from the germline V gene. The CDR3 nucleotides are TGCGCCAGCAGCTTGGCGGGGTCAACTAATGAAAAACTGTTTTTT. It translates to CASSLAGSTNEKLFF.

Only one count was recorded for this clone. The DNA of the CDR3 is TGTGCCAGCAGTGACGGACAGTCGGGTGGCTACACCTTC. This translates into CASSDGQSGGYTF. This sequence joins TRBV6-4 and TRBJ1-2, with a weak D call TRBD1 (6 bases). The CDR3 loop spans 13 amino acids. V lost 2 bases to trimming and J lost 7 bases, with 11 bases between them. The germline CDR1 and CDR2 sequences are MRHNA and SNTAGT.

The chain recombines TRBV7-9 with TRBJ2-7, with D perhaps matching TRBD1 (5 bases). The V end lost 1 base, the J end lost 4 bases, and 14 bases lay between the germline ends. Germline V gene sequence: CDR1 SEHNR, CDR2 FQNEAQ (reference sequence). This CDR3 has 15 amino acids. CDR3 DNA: TGTGCCAGCAGCTTAGAATCGCCAGGGATATACGAGCAGTACTTC. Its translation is CASSLESPGIYEQYF.

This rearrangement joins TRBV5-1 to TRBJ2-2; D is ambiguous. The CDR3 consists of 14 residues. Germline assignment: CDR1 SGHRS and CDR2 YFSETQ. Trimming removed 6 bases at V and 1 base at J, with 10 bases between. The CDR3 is CASKGRENTGELFF. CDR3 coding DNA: TGCGCCAGCAAGGGTAGGGAGAACACCGGGGAGCTGTTTTTT.

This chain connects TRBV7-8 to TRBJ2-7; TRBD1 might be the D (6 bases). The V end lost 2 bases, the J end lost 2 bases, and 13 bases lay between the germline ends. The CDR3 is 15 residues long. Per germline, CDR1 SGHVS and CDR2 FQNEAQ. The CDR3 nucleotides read TGTGCCAGCAGCTTATGGGTCGACAGGACCTACGAGCAGTACTTC. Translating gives CASSLWVDRTYEQYF.